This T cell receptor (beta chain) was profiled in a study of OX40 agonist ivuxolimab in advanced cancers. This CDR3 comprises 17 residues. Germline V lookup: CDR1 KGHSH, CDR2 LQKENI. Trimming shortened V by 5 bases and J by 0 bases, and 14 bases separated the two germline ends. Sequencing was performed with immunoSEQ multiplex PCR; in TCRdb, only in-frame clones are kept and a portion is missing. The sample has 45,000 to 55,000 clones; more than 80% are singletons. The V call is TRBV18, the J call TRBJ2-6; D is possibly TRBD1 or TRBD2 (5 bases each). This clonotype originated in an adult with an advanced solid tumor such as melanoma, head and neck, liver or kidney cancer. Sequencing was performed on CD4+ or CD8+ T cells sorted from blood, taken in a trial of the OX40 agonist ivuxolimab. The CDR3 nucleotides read TGTGCCAGCTCAACCGGGACGGTGAACTCTGGGGCCAACGTCCTGACTTTC. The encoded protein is CASSTGTVNSGANVLTF.